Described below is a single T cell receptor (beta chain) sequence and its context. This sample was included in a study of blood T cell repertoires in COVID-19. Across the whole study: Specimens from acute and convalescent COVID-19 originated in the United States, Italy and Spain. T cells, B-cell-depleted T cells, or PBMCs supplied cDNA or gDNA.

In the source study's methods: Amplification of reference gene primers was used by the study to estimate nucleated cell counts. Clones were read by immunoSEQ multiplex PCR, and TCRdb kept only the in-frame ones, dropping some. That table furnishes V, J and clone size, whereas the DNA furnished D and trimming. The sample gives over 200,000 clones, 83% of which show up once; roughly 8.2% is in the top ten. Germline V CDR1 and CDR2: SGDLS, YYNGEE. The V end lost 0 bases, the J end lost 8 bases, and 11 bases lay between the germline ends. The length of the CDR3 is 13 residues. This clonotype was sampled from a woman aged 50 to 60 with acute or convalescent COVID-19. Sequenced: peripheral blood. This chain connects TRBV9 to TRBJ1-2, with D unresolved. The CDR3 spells CASSVGSLEGYTF. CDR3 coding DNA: TGTGCCAGCAGCGTAGGGTCCCTTGAGGGCTACACCTTC.